What follows are 29 T cell receptor beta chains derived from one specimen sequenced in a study of identical twins. TCRdb redid the calling of the 5' RACE reads with MiXCR, one entry per CDR3 protein. Of 140,000 to 150,000 distinct CDR3 sequences listed, under 4.5% are singletons. Sequencing was done on a sample of memory T cells sorted from blood. These receptors were taken from a man between 18 and 29 years old in good health.

Ten or more counts support this clonotype. V gene TRBV5-1 combines with J gene TRBJ1-2, with D unresolved. The CDR3 has 15 amino acids. Germline V gene data show CDR1 as SGHRS and CDR2 as YFSETQ. Trimming took off 0 bases at V and 4 bases at J, with 13 bases between the two ends. This chain's CDR3 is CASSLAAEGSYGYTF. The CDR3 nucleotides are TGCGCCAGCAGCTTGGCAGCCGAGGGCTCCTATGGCTACACCTTC.

This clonotype was detected many times. The chain employs TRBV20-1 and TRBJ2-7; D may be TRBD2 (7 bases). This CDR3 spans 15 amino acids. Trimming removed 0 bases at V and 3 bases at J, with 15 bases between. Germline-derived CDR1 and CDR2 are DFQATT and SNEGSKA (reference sequence). CDR3 in DNA: TGCAGTGCTAGAGATCGCCGGGGGGCGGTCTACGAGCAGTACTTC. Amino acid sequence: CSARDRRGAVYEQYF.

This clonotype appeared a few times. V usage is TRBV2 and J usage is TRBJ2-2, with D unclear. In germline, CDR1 is SNHLY, CDR2 FYNNEI. The germline V and J ends were trimmed by 6 bases and 2 bases, with 16 bases remaining between them. The length of the CDR3 is 16 residues. CDR3 in amino acids: CASSGHPAQNTGELFF. The CDR3 nucleotides are TGTGCCAGCAGCGGTCATCCGGCCCAAAACACCGGGGAGCTGTTTTTT.

This clonotype occurred many times. This chain connects TRBV15 to TRBJ1-1; no definite D call. CDR1 and CDR2 from the germline V gene are LNHNV and YYDKDF (reference sequence). V lost 7 bases to trimming and J lost 4 bases, with 13 bases between them. This CDR3 is 13 amino acids long. The CDR3 reads CATIGSWGTEAFF. Here the CDR3 DNA reads TGTGCCACCATAGGGAGTTGGGGCACTGAAGCTTTCTTT.

This clonotype was counted at least ten times. The chain's CDR3 is CASSPSRSSGANVLTF. The CDR3 DNA sequence: TGTGCCAGCTCACCAAGTCGCAGCTCTGGGGCCAACGTCCTGACTTTC. V usage is TRBV18 and J usage is TRBJ2-6; no definite D call. The CDR3 has 16 residues. V was clipped by 2 bases and J by 0 bases, with 8 bases between them. Germline V lookup: CDR1 KGHSH, CDR2 LQKENI.

The sample holds many counts of this clonotype. The chain carries TRBV20-1 and TRBJ2-3; D unclear. V gave up 3 bases and J gave up 2 bases, with 15 bases separating them. This CDR3 contains 15 residues. The germline V gene encodes CDR1 DFQATT and CDR2 SNEGSKA (reference sequence). This CDR3 is CSARFGGGPTDTQYF. CDR3 coding DNA: TGCAGTGCTAGGTTCGGCGGCGGTCCCACAGATACGCAGTATTTT.

This clonotype was seen many times. The chain recombines TRBV20-1 with TRBJ2-7, with D unresolved. CDR3 length: 14 amino acids. Trimming removed 2 bases from V and 2 bases from J, with 13 bases in between. The V gene's germline CDR1 is DFQATT and CDR2 SNEGSKA (reference sequence). CDR3 amino acids: CSARNPTGTYEQYF. DNA of the CDR3: TGCAGTGCTAGAAATCCGACCGGTACCTACGAGCAGTACTTC.

This clonotype was observed many times. The V gene is TRBV10-3, the J gene TRBJ1-4, with D maybe TRBD1 (5 bases). Germline lookup yields CDR1 ENHRY and CDR2 SYGVKD. The CDR3 covers 15 residues. V lost 0 bases and J lost 4, with 9 bases in between. CDR3 sequence reads: CAISESGQLNEKLFF. Here the CDR3 DNA reads TGTGCCATCAGTGAGTCGGGGCAGCTTAATGAAAAACTGTTTTTT.

V is TRBV2 and J is TRBJ2-1; 7 bases line up with TRBD1. V lost 6 bases, J lost 8 bases, and 7 bases stayed unmatched. The CDR3 is made up of 13 amino acids. From germline, CDR1 is SNHLY and CDR2 FYNNEI. CDR3 loop: CASRTGLLDEQFF. The DNA for the CDR3 is TGTGCCAGCAGGACAGGGCTATTGGATGAGCAGTTCTTC. Supplemented by reference TRBV2 and TRBJ2-1, the full variable domain reads EPEVTQTPSHQVTQMGQEVILRCVPISNHLYFYWYRQILGQKVEFLVSFYNNEISEKSEIFDDQFSVERPDGSNFTLKIRSTKLEDSAMYFCASRTGLLDEQFFGPGTRLTVL.

This clonotype was seen ten or more times. The rearrangement links TRBV27 to TRBJ1-5; D ambiguous. Between the trimmed V and J ends, which lost 3 bases and 4 bases, there was a span of 4 bases. This CDR3 comprises 12 residues. The V gene's germline CDR1 is MNHEY and CDR2 SMNVEV (reference sequence). In DNA, the CDR3 is TGTGCCAGCAGTTTTACTAATCAGCCCCAGCATTTT. This translates into CASSFTNQPQHF.

This clonotype has a count of ten or more. V gene TRBV7-2 combines with J gene TRBJ2-2; D not resolved. V was clipped by 3 bases and J by 3 bases, with 5 bases between them. Germline V gene lookup returns CDR1 SGHTA and CDR2 FQGNSA. CDR3 length equals 13 residues. The CDR3 reads CASSFGYTGELFF. CDR3 nucleotide sequence: TGTGCCAGCAGCTTCGGGTACACCGGGGAGCTGTTTTTT.

This clonotype was counted ten times or more. CDR3 bases: TGCGCCAGCAGCTTGGTCGCGTTCTCCTACAATGAGCAGTTCTTC. Encoded protein: CASSLVAFSYNEQFF. This chain connects TRBV5-1 to TRBJ2-1; D is uncertain. The V gene lost 0 bases and the J gene lost 0 bases, with 7 bases spanning the gap. Germline V gives CDR1 SGHRS, CDR2 YFSETQ. The CDR3 has 15 amino acids.

This clonotype was detected many times. The V and J genes are TRBV20-1 and TRBJ2-3; D gene ambiguous. Trimming took 6 bases from V and 3 from J, leaving 16 bases between them. The CDR3 runs 14 residues. Per the germline V gene, CDR1 is DFQATT and CDR2 is SNEGSKA (reference sequence). The CDR3 region has the DNA TGCAGTGCCCTTCCCCCGGTTTTGACAGATACGCAGTATTTT. Amino acids: CSALPPVLTDTQYF.

This clonotype was seen repeatedly, ten times or more. The V and J genes are TRBV13 and TRBJ2-7; a possible D gene is TRBD2 (7 bases). The CDR3 consists of 14 residues. The germline V gene has CDR1 PRHDT and CDR2 FYEKMQ (reference sequence). V lost 2 bases to trimming and J lost 4 bases, with 12 bases between them. Here the CDR3 DNA reads TGTGCCAGCAGCTTACAGGGGAGGGGATACGAGCAGTACTTC. Protein product: CASSLQGRGYEQYF.

This clonotype was seen ten or more times. The rearrangement uses TRBV5-1 and TRBJ1-4, with D maybe TRBD1 (6 bases). Deletions cut 0 bases from V and 5 bases from J, with 11 bases between. The germline gives CDR1 SGHRS, CDR2 YFSETQ. The CDR3 is made up of 15 amino acids. The CDR3 spells CASSLVGGGNEKLFF. The DNA of the CDR3 is TGCGCCAGCAGCTTGGTCGGGGGCGGCAATGAAAAACTGTTTTTT.

This clonotype was counted at least ten times. V is TRBV5-1 and J is TRBJ1-2; D unclear. The germline V and J ends were trimmed by 1 base and 6 bases, with 10 bases remaining between them. CDR1 is SGHRS and CDR2 is YFSETQ in the germline V gene. This CDR3 spans 13 amino acids. Here the CDR3 reads CASSLPPANGYTF. The CDR3 nucleotides are TGCGCCAGCAGCTTGCCGCCAGCGAATGGCTACACCTTC.

Many counts were recorded for this clonotype. No conserved phenylalanine or tryptophan is present at the end of the CDR3, so a read error is the likely explanation. Because the CDR3's place on the DNA is in doubt, the DNA is left out and the CDR3 is given as listed by TCRdb. This chain joins TRBV18 and TRBJ2-7. Inclusive of both ends, the CDR3 amounts to 8 amino acids. The germline V gene has CDR1 KGHSH and CDR2 LQKENI. Here the CDR3 reads CASAKVMI.

This clonotype was detected ten times or more. The chain employs TRBV11-2 and TRBJ2-5, with 8 bases lining up with TRBD2. The J segment lost 3 bases and the V segment lost 1 base, leaving 4 bases of the junction unmatched. Germline-derived CDR1 and CDR2 are SGHAT and FQNNGV. The CDR3 is made up of 15 amino acids. The CDR3 DNA follows: TGTGCCAGCAGCTTAGCAGCGGGAGATAAAGAGACCCAGTACTTC. Amino acids: CASSLAAGDKETQYF.

This clonotype was counted ten times or more. CDR3 bases: TGTGCCAGCAGCCGAGGCGGGACAGGGACTGAAAAACTGTTTTTT. This encodes CASSRGGTGTEKLFF. The V and J genes are TRBV3-1 and TRBJ1-4, with 9 bases matching TRBD1. This CDR3 contains 15 residues. Trimming removed 4 bases from V and 7 bases from J; junction bases left unmatched: 7. CDR1 is LGHDT, CDR2 YNNKEL, per germline (reference sequence).

In this sample, this clonotype turned up many times. The chain is built from TRBV4-2 and TRBJ2-5; D gene unclear. This CDR3 has 12 residues. The V gene lost 2 bases and the J gene lost 7 bases, with 8 bases spanning the gap. Germline assignment: CDR1 LGHNA and CDR2 YNFKEQ. The CDR3 sequence: CASSQPLGTQYF. The DNA of the CDR3 is TGTGCCAGCAGCCAACCCCTTGGGACCCAGTACTTC.

On this clonotype: With a much larger clone just one base away, this may be a read error. The V gene is TRBV11-2, the J gene TRBJ2-2; weak D call: TRBD1 (5 bases). The V gene's germline CDR1 is SGHAT and CDR2 FQNNGV. The CDR3 is 15 amino acids. DNA for the CDR3: TGTGCCAGCGGCTTAGGACACCAGAACACCGGGGAGCTGTTTTTT. Translation gives CASGLGHQNTGELFF.

This clonotype was counted at least ten times. This chain uses TRBV20-1 with TRBJ1-5, with 7 bases fitting TRBD1. V lost 5 bases and J lost 2; bases outside the gene matches: 9. Per the germline V gene, CDR1 is DFQATT and CDR2 is SNEGSKA (reference sequence). The CDR3 is 15 residues long. CDR3 sequence reads: CSAFKGAGGNQPQHF. The CDR3 bases are TGCAGTGCTTTCAAGGGGGCAGGGGGCAATCAGCCCCAGCATTTT.

This clonotype was observed at least ten times. The chain carries TRBV12-3 or TRBV12-4 and TRBJ1-1, with a weak D call TRBD1 (5 bases). The CDR3 consists of 14 residues. Trimming left V 5 bases short and J 1 base short, with 11 bases between. As DNA, the CDR3 is TGTGCCAGCAGTCTCGGAACAGGGAACACTGAAGCTTTCTTT. Translated, it gives CASSLGTGNTEAFF.

This clonotype occurred many times. The chain couples TRBV20-1 to TRBJ2-7, with D possibly being TRBD2 (7 bases). This CDR3 is 15 amino acids long. Germline V gene lookup returns CDR1 DFQATT and CDR2 SNEGSKA (reference sequence). With 5 bases removed from V and 3 bases from J, the gap between germline ends came to 20 bases. CDR3 sequence: CSAPRRGGTYYEQYF. In nucleotides, the CDR3 is TGCAGTGCTCCGAGAAGGGGGGGGACTTACTACGAGCAGTACTTC.

This sequence joins TRBV11-2 and TRBJ2-3, with D possibly being TRBD2 (5 bases). CDR1 SGHAT and CDR2 FQNNGV come from the germline V gene. The CDR3 contains 15 residues. V lost 1 base to trimming and J lost 2 bases, with 10 bases between them. CDR3 amino acids: CASSLVGADTDTQYF. The CDR3 DNA is TGTGCCAGCAGCTTAGTTGGAGCGGACACAGATACGCAGTATTTT.

At least ten counts were recorded for this clonotype. The chain uses TRBV29-1 and TRBJ2-5; 8 bases align to TRBD1. CDR3 length: 12 residues. V shed 5 bases and J 5 bases; nucleotides not matched to a gene: 4. Germline values: CDR1 SQVTM, CDR2 ANQGSEA. The CDR3 region has the DNA TGCAGCGTTCCAGGGGGCGCGGAGACCCAGTACTTC. Its translation is CSVPGGAETQYF.

Ten or more counts support this clonotype. V is TRBV6-5 and J is TRBJ2-1, with 8 bases aligning to TRBD1. CDR3 length: 15 residues. V was pared by 4 bases and J by 7 bases, with 9 bases of the junction left unmatched. Germline V gene data show CDR1 as MNHEY and CDR2 as SVGAGI. CDR3 nucleotides: TGTGCCAGCAGTTCCCGGGACAGGATAGGGAATGAGCAGTTCTTC. Its protein product is CASSSRDRIGNEQFF.

This clonotype was counted many times. The rearrangement uses TRBV20-1 and TRBJ1-1; a weak D match, TRBD1 (6 bases). Per the germline V gene, CDR1 is DFQATT and CDR2 is SNEGSKA (reference sequence). CDR3 length: 13 amino acids. V was trimmed by 6 bases and J by 1 base, leaving 12 bases between them. CDR3 sequence (DNA): TGCAGTGCCAGGCTGGACAGGAACACTGAAGCTTTCTTT. This codes for CSARLDRNTEAFF.

This clonotype has ten or more counts. V usage is TRBV5-1 and J usage is TRBJ2-3; 8 bases map to TRBD2. Germline V gives CDR1 SGHRS, CDR2 YFSETQ. Trimming at V came to 0 bases and at J to 5 bases, leaving 14 bases not matched to a gene. The CDR3 covers 18 residues. The CDR3 coding sequence is TGCGCCAGCAGCTTGGCTCTAGCGGGCTTTAAAGGGGGAGATACGCAGTATTTT. This encodes CASSLALAGFKGGDTQYF.